This TCR beta chain was profiled in a study of graft-versus-host responses after intestinal transplantation. Study-wide context: Recipients received multivisceral, liver-intestinal, or isolated intestinal transplants. Study-wide results and caveats: GvH clones were identified in recipient marrow, with some first appearing in ileum or blood.

In regard to this clone: Its antigen is unknown.

Only in-frame clones appear in the TCRdb table, and some are missing; sequencing was by immunoSEQ multiplex PCR. The sample yields about 46,000 clones, approximately 95% seen once. The germline gives CDR1 LNHDA, CDR2 SQIVND (reference sequence). Trimming removed 3 bases from V and 4 bases from J, with 13 bases in between. The CDR3 totals 14 residues. J is TRBJ2-7 and V is TRBV19; D is unresolved. The TCR was taken from a human patient who received an intestinal transplant, so some T cells may come from the graft donor. Material: PBMCs, obtained around 820 days after a first intestinal transplant, on the day of a second. The CDR3 DNA is TGTGCCAGTAGTATCCGAGACACCGCTTACGAGCAGTACTTC. This translates into CASSIRDTAYEQYF.